This T cell receptor beta chain appears in the sequencing data of a study of T-cell reconstitution after alpha-beta-depleted transplantation in children. Unmatched junction bases numbered 6, after V lost 2 bases and J lost 1 base. The length of the CDR3 is 18 residues. Germline CDR1 reads SEHNR; CDR2 reads FQNEAQ (reference sequence). The sample holds many counts of this clonotype. Researchers prepared the TCRbeta library using unique molecular identifiers, the study reports. TCRdb re-derived calls from the PCR reads in MiXCR, one entry per CDR3 protein. The repertoire includes about 360,000 distinct CDR3 sequences, about an eighth of them detected once, and about 4% sits in the top ten.

The sequencing here drew on PBMCs, taken from the stem cell graft. The rearrangement joins TRBV7-9 to TRBJ2-6; 9 bases are shared with TRBD1. This receptor was identified in a human donor who donated a stem cell graft to a child with Fanconi anemia. The CDR3 DNA sequence: TGTGCCAGCAGCTTAACAGGGGGCGAGTGGTCTGGGGCCAACGTCCTGACTTTC. Translated, it gives CASSLTGGEWSGANVLTF.